The rows below give T cell receptor beta chains drawn from one sample of a study of control samples from healthy donors and cancer patients. Libraries were prepared by immunoSEQ multiplex PCR; TCRdb keeps only in-frame clonotypes and omits some of them. The table records 90,000 to 130,000 clones, approximately 88% of them present only once. The specimen sequenced was PBMCs. The origin of the receptors is an older woman with lung cancer. Both conserved end residues are part of each CDR3. The D gene is left open where the match is weak. Some rows have no size entry. The others give once, few or many, or a class for an expanded clone.

>TRBV27|TRBJ2-2|-|-
TGTGCCAGCAGTTTATCGTTCGACAGAGCGAACACCGGGGAGCTGTTTTTT
CASSLSFDRANTGELFF
>TRBV12-5|TRBJ2-7|TRBD2|-
TGTGCTACAGGGGCTAGCGGGACCTACGAGCAGTACTTC
CATGASGTYEQYF
>TRBV5-4|TRBJ1-2|-|-
TGTGCCAGCAGCCCGGACGGGGACTATGGCTACACCTTC
CASSPDGDYGYTF
>TRBV27|TRBJ1-4|-|once
TGTGCCAGCAGTTTAATTCGGACACCCCGGGGAGATGAAAAACTGTTTTTT
CASSLIRTPRGDEKLFF
>TRBV28|TRBJ1-5|-|-
TGTGCCAGCACTTCGCCGGCAGGGAAGAGCAATCAGCCCCAGCATTTT
CASTSPAGKSNQPQHF
>TRBV18|TRBJ1-1|-|-
TGTGCCAGCTCACCACCGTGGGCCCAACCTAACACTGAAGCTTTCTTT
CASSPPWAQPNTEAFF
>TRBV29-1|TRBJ2-5|TRBD1|few
TGCAGCGTTTCGGGGACAGGGGGTGAGACCCAGTACTTC
CSVSGTGGETQYF
>TRBV6-2/TRBV6-3|TRBJ1-1|-|-
TGTGCCAGCAGTTACTCGAGGGGGGACACTGAAGCTTTCTTT
CASSYSRGDTEAFF
>TRBV10-3|TRBJ2-2|TRBD1|-
TGTGCCATCAGTGCAACCGGGACAGGGGGCAACACCGGGGAGCTGTTTTTT
CAISATGTGGNTGELFF
>TRBV29-1|TRBJ1-5|TRBD1|once
TGCAACGTTGGGGTGGGACAGGGAGGTCAGCCCCAGCATTTT
CNVGVGQGGQPQHF